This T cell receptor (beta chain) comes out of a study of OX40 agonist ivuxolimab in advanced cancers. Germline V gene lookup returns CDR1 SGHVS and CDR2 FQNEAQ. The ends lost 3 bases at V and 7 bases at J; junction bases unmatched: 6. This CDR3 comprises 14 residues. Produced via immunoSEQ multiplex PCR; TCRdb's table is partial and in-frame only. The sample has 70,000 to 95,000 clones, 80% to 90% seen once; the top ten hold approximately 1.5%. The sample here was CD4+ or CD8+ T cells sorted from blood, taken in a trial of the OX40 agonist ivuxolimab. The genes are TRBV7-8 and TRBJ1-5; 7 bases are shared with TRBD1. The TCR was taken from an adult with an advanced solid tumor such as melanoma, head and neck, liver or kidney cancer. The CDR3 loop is CASSFVRGGQPQHF. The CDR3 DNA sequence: TGTGCCAGCAGCTTTGTCAGGGGGGGACAGCCCCAGCATTTT.